This T cell receptor beta chain is drawn from a study of identical twins. Study results and caveats: High-abundance cord blood beta clonotypes had fewer insertions; memory repertoires showed none.

About this clonotype: Antigen: not known.

Each CDR3 protein gets one entry after TCRdb re-called the 5' RACE reads with MiXCR. The sample gives 1.5 million to 2 million distinct CDR3 sequences, about 32% of which show up once; roughly 0.3% is in the top ten. The sequence was collected from a newborn girl in good health. Sequencing was carried out using cord blood.

The CDR3 protein is CASSLGPSLSGSGANVLTF. CDR3 sequence (DNA): TGTGCCAGCAGTTTAGGCCCCAGTCTGAGCGGCTCTGGGGCCAACGTCCTGACTTTC. This chain connects TRBV12-3 or TRBV12-4 to TRBJ2-6; possible D gene TRBD2, 5 bases. The CDR3 runs 19 residues. Trimming removed 1 base at V and 0 bases at J, with 16 bases between.